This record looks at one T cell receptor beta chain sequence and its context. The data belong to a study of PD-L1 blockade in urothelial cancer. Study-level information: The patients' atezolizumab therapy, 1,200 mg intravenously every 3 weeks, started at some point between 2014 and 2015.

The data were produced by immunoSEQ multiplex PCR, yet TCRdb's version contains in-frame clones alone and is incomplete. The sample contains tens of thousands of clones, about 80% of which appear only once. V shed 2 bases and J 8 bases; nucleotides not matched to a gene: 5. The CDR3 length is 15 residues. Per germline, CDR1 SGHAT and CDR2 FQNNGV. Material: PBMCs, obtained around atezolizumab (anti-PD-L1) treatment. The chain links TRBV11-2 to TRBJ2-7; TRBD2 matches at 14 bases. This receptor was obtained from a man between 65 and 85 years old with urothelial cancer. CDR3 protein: CASSLPGTSGSKQYF. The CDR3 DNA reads TGTGCCAGCAGCTTACCCGGGACTAGCGGGAGTAAGCAGTACTTC.